This TCR beta chain was sequenced for a study of post-analysis software for immune sequencing data. About the study: Patients with relapsing-remitting, secondary progressive and progressive-relapsing multiple sclerosis courses were all represented. General observations from the study: Comparison of patients with controls showed 4 to 6 TRBV segments more frequent in patients, TRBV5-6, TRBV5-1 and TRBV20-1 among them.

Included in the TCR beta cDNA libraries were unique molecular identifiers. TCRdb ran MiXCR on the PCR reads and lists one entry per CDR3 protein. The sample shows a few hundred thousand distinct CDR3 sequences, about a third of them seen only once. For this clonotype: Its antigen remains unknown.

The CDR3 length is 17 residues. Germline V gives CDR1 KGHSH, CDR2 LQKENI. V shed 3 bases and J 2 bases; nucleotides not matched to a gene: 6. This receptor was obtained from a girl under 18 with multiple sclerosis. What was sequenced was blood. The chain couples TRBV18 to TRBJ2-6; 8 bases match TRBD1. In nucleotides, the CDR3 is TGTGCCAGCTCACCCATGGGACAGGCCACTGGGGCCAACGTCCTGACTTTC. It codes for CASSPMGQATGANVLTF.